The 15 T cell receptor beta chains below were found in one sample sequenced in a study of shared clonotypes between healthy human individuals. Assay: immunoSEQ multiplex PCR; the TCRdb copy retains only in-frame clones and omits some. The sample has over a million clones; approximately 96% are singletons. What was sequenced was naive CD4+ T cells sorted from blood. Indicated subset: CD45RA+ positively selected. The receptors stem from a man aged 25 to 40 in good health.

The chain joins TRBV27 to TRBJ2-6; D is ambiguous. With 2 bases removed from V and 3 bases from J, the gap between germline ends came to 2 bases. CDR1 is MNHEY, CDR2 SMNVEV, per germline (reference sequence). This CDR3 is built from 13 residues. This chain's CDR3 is CASSLLGANVLTF. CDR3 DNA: TGTGCCAGCAGTTTACTTGGGGCCAACGTCCTGACTTTC.

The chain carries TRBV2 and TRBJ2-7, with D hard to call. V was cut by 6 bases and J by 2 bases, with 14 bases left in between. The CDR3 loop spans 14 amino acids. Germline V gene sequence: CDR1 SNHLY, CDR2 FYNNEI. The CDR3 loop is CASSRVVPTYEQYF. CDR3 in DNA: TGTGCCAGCAGCCGGGTAGTGCCTACCTACGAGCAGTACTTC.

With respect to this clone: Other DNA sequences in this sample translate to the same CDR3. CDR3 in DNA: TGTGCCAGCAGCCCAGGGGGCACAGATACGCAGTATTTT. Amino acid sequence: CASSPGGTDTQYF. The chain is built from TRBV5-4 and TRBJ2-3; D is possibly TRBD1 (6 bases). Germline CDR1 SGHNT, CDR2 YYREEE (reference sequence). Trimming cost V 4 bases and J 1 base, with 7 bases left between them. The CDR3 runs 13 residues.

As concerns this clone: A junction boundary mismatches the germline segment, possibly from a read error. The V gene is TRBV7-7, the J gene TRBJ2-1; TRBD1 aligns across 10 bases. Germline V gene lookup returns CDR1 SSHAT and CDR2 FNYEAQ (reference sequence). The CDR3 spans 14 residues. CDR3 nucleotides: TGTGCTAGCAGCCCGGGACAGGGGTACAATGAGCAGTTCTTC. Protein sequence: CASSPGQGYNEQFF.

CDR3 in DNA: TGTGCCAGCAGCCCGAGGGTGTTGGGAAACACCATATATTTT. Translating gives CASSPRVLGNTIYF. The chain joins TRBV5-5 to TRBJ1-3, with unresolved D. The CDR3 contains 14 residues. Germline V gene sequence: CDR1 SGHKS, CDR2 YYEKEE (reference sequence). Trimming stripped 4 bases from V and 4 bases from J, with 12 bases between.

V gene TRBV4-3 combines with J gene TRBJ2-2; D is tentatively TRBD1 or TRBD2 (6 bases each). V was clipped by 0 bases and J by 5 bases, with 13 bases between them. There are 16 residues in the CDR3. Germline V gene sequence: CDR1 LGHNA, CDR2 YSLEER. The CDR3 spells CASSQDIQGRTGELFF. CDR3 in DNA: TGCGCCAGCAGCCAAGATATCCAGGGGAGGACCGGGGAGCTGTTTTTT.

The CDR3 DNA reads as TGTGCCAGCAGTACCTCCGGGACAGGGATAACTTTCTTT. It is translated as CASSTSGTGITFF. The chain recombines TRBV27 with TRBJ1-1; TRBD1 agrees at 9 bases. Losses at the gene ends were 5 bases for V and 12 bases for J; bases not matched to a gene: 10. The CDR3 runs to 13 residues. The germline V gene has CDR1 MNHEY and CDR2 SMNVEV (reference sequence).

CDR3 sequence (DNA): TGTGCCAGCAGTGAGTTGGGACGGGGCACAGATACGCAGTATTTT. It encodes CASSELGRGTDTQYF. The chain couples TRBV6-4 to TRBJ2-3; D may match TRBD1 or TRBD2 (5 bases each). Per germline, CDR1 MRHNA and CDR2 SNTAGT. The V end lost 3 bases, the J end lost 1 base, and 11 bases lay between the germline ends. The CDR3 totals 15 residues.

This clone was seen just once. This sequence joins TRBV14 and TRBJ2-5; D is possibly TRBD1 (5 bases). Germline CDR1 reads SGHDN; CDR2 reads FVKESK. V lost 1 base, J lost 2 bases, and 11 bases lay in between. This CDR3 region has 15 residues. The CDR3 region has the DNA TGTGCCAGCAGCCAAGCTAGGACAAAGCAAGAGACCCAGTACTTC. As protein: CASSQARTKQETQYF.

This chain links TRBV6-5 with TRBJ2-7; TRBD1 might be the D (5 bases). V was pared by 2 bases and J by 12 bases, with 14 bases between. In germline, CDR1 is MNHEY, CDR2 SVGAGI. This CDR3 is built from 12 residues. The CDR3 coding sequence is TGTGCCAGCAGTTACCCTACAGGCTACCGGTACTTC. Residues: CASSYPTGYRYF.

CDR3: CASSFPSTANYGYTF. Here the CDR3 DNA reads TGTGCCAGCAGTTTTCCATCGACAGCTAACTATGGCTACACCTTC. This sequence joins TRBV28 and TRBJ1-2; D may be TRBD1 (5 bases). This CDR3 is 15 amino acids long. Germline V CDR1 and CDR2: MDHEN, SYDVKM. Trimming took 3 bases from V and 0 from J, leaving 11 bases between them.

Here the CDR3 reads CASSITPSSYNEQFF. CDR3 nucleotides: TGTGCCAGCAGCATAACCCCTAGCTCCTACAATGAGCAGTTCTTC. V and J are TRBV7-9 and TRBJ2-1; D is ambiguous. Germline V gene sequence: CDR1 SEHNR, CDR2 FQNEAQ (reference sequence). CDR3 length equals 15 residues. Trimming cost V 5 bases and J 0 bases, with 11 bases left between them.

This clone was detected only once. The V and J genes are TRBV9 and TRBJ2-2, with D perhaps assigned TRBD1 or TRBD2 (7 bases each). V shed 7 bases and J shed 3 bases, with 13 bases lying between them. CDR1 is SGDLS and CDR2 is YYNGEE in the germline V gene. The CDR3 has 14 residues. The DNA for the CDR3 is TGTGCCAGCGGGGAGGGGGCGCACACCGGGGAGCTGTTTTTT. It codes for CASGEGAHTGELFF.

The CDR3 sequence is CAWSEGTQPQHF. CDR3 bases: TGTGCCTGGAGTGAAGGTACTCAGCCCCAGCATTTT. The chain carries TRBV30 and TRBJ1-5; D gene uncertain. V lost 1 base and J lost 6, with 7 bases in between. In germline, CDR1 is GTSNPN, CDR2 SVGIG (reference sequence). There are 12 residues in the CDR3. The full variable domain, in which reference TRBV30 and TRBJ1-5 provide the parts outside the CDR3, is SQTIHQWPATLVQPVGSPLSLECTVEGTSNPNLYWYRQAAGRGLQLLFYSVGIGQISSEVPQNLSASRPQDRQFILSSKKLLLSDSGFYLCAWSEGTQPQHFGDGTRLSIL.

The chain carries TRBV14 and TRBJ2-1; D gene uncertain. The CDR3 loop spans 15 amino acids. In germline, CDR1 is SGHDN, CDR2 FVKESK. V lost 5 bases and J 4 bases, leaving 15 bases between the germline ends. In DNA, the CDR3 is TGTGCCAGCAGCTGGAGTAGCACGTCTTACAATGAGCAGTTCTTC. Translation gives CASSWSSTSYNEQFF.